This TCR beta chain was recorded in a study of shared clonotypes between healthy human individuals. Study-wide background: Sampling drew on donors who were a couple of women and a few men aged 18 to 49. Researchers assigned three CD4 naive, three CD4 memory, two CD8 naive and one CD8 memory plate to each donor. Study observations and caveats: The expectation was that sequencing depth would affect clonotype sharing among donors.

Clones were read by immunoSEQ multiplex PCR, and TCRdb kept only the in-frame ones, dropping some. The sample gives approximately 720,000 clones, 92% of which show up once; about 24% is in the top ten. V lost 2 bases, J lost 6 bases, and 8 bases stayed unmatched. CDR1 SGDLS and CDR2 YYNGEE come from the germline V gene. This CDR3 is built from 14 residues. Concerning this clone: Its cognate antigen is unknown.

Naive CD8 cells were CD45RO-negative, positively selected for CCR7, excluding terminally differentiated effector memory CD45RA+ cells. All participating donors were Caucasian adults from Nashville, Tennessee. The chain is built from TRBV9 and TRBJ2-7; 7 bases agree with TRBD2. The sequence was obtained from a man aged 30 to 39 in good health. The sequenced sample consisted of naive CD8+ T cells sorted from blood. CDR3 nucleotide sequence: TGTGCCAGCAGCGTCGGGGGAGGGTCTGCCGAGCAGTACTTC. Amino acids: CASSVGGGSAEQYF.